The clone carrying this T cell receptor (beta chain) has more than one count but fewer than ten. At one boundary the junction diverges from the germline segment, which might be a read error. This entry belongs to a study of T-cell reconstitution after alpha-beta-depleted transplantation in children. Per the germline V gene, CDR1 is SEHNR and CDR2 is FQNEAQ (reference sequence). The CDR3 length is 13 residues. The TCRbeta library incorporated unique molecular identifiers. TCRdb re-analysed the PCR reads in MiXCR, keeping a single row per CDR3 protein. Of 450,000 to 500,000 distinct CDR3 sequences listed, about 12% are singletons.

The receptor comes from a human donor who donated a stem cell graft to a child with combined immunodeficiency. The V gene is TRBV7-9, the J gene TRBJ1-2, with D maybe TRBD1 (6 bases). The sequencing used PBMCs from the stem cell graft donor, collected from the stem cell graft. This CDR3 is CASTLGGNYGYTF. For the CDR3, the DNA is TGTGCCAGCACCTTAGGGGGAAACTATGGCTACACCTTC.